This is a list of T cell receptor beta chains from one sample in a study of shared clonotypes between healthy human individuals. Sequencing used immunoSEQ multiplex PCR; TCRdb keeps in-frame clones, though not all of them. This repertoire shows about 520,000 clones, almost 80% found once; its top ten account for 12%. The sequenced material came from PBMCs. These receptor sequences come from a woman aged 40 to 50 in good health. Some clones in this sample may be carry-over from other donors' samples. Both conserved end residues are part of each CDR3. A D gene is named only where the DNA matches it firmly. Only some rows state a clone size, as once, few, many or a class for expanded clones.

v_gene	j_gene	abundance	d_gene	CDR3aa	CDR3nt
TRBV7-3	TRBJ2-3	NA	TRBD2	CASSTRTSELTDTQYF	TGTGCCAGCAGCACCCGGACTAGCGAGCTCACAGATACGCAGTATTTT
TRBV27	TRBJ1-1	NA	NA	CASGPGSPEAFF	TGTGCCAGTGGGCCCGGTTCTCCTGAAGCTTTCTTT
TRBV7-9	TRBJ2-1	NA	TRBD2	CASSFREAGGLLYNEQFF	TGTGCCAGCAGCTTCCGAGAGGCGGGAGGGTTGCTCTACAATGAGCAGTTCTTC
TRBV30	TRBJ1-4	many	TRBD1	CAWSVRAGGFEKLFF	TGTGCCTGGAGTGTTCGGGCAGGGGGTTTTGAAAAACTGTTTTTT
TRBV20-1	TRBJ2-5	NA	NA	CSAGIGTQYF	TGCAGTGCCGGAATAGGGACCCAGTACTTC
TRBV11-1	TRBJ2-3	NA	TRBD1	CASSLKGGQGPDTQYF	TGTGCCAGCAGCTTAAAAGGGGGACAGGGGCCAGATACGCAGTATTTT
TRBV4-3	TRBJ2-3	NA	NA	CASSQALLVNTQYF	TGCGCCAGCAGCCAGGCCCTGCTAGTGAATACGCAGTATTTT
TRBV19	TRBJ2-7	NA	TRBD1	CASSIWDSPDKYF	TGTGCCAGTAGTATATGGGACAGTCCCGACAAGTACTTC
TRBV7-2	TRBJ2-7	few	TRBD1	CASRTRQGGEQYF	TGTGCCAGCAGAACCAGACAGGGGGGCGAGCAGTACTTC
TRBV6-5	TRBJ1-1	NA	NA	CASSYGRGTEAFF	TGTGCCAGCAGTTACGGCAGGGGCACTGAAGCTTTCTTT
TRBV10-3	TRBJ2-3	NA	TRBD2	CAISGGRTSGRTDTQYF	TGTGCCATCAGTGGAGGAAGGACTAGCGGCAGGACAGATACGCAGTATTTT
TRBV28	TRBJ1-1	NA	NA	CASSPPGAGDTEAFF	TGTGCCAGCAGCCCGCCGGGGGCTGGGGACACTGAAGCTTTCTTT
TRBV7-2	TRBJ1-4	NA	NA	CASSLDSLSEKLFF	TGTGCCAGCAGCCTCGACTCTTTAAGTGAAAAACTGTTTTTT
TRBV9	TRBJ1-1	NA	TRBD1	CASSGGGQGTTEAFF	TGTGCCAGCAGCGGAGGGGGACAGGGGACCACTGAAGCTTTCTTT
TRBV4-1	TRBJ1-3	NA	NA	CASSQLGVSGNTIYF	TGCGCCAGCAGCCAGCTAGGGGTCTCTGGAAACACCATATATTTT
TRBV28	TRBJ2-3	NA	TRBD1	CASSLAGTVQDTQYF	TGTGCCAGCAGTTTAGCCGGGACAGTCCAAGATACGCAGTATTTT
TRBV7-2	TRBJ2-3	NA	NA	CASSLAHTDTQYF	TGTGCCAGCAGCTTAGCGCACACAGATACGCAGTATTTT
TRBV7-2	TRBJ2-7	NA	TRBD2	CASSVLSGSGGPVQYF	TGTGCCAGCAGCGTCCTATCAGGCTCGGGAGGGCCGGTGCAGTACTTC
TRBV9	TRBJ1-2	NA	NA	CASSVSGDVFGGYTF	TGTGCCAGCAGCGTCTCAGGGGATGTTTTCGGTGGCTACACCTTC
TRBV2	TRBJ1-1	NA	TRBD1	CASRRQGAPNTEAFF	TGTGCCAGCAGAAGGCAGGGGGCACCGAACACTGAAGCTTTCTTT
TRBV6-1	TRBJ1-1	NA	NA	CASSERGDTEAFF	TGTGCCAGCAGTGAAAGGGGAGACACTGAAGCTTTCTTT
TRBV27	TRBJ1-6	NA	NA	CASSRRGRNSPLHF	TGTGCCAGCAGTCGGCGGGGTCGCAATTCACCCCTCCACTTT
TRBV11-2	TRBJ2-1	NA	TRBD2	CASSRPGGDYNEQFF	TGTGCCAGCAGCCGCCCGGGGGGGGACTACAATGAGCAGTTCTTC
TRBV9	TRBJ2-1	NA	NA	CASSPQGSHNEQFF	TGTGCCAGCAGCCCGCAGGGGTCACACAATGAGCAGTTCTTC
TRBV7-9	TRBJ2-2	many	NA	CASSLENGELFF	TGTGCCAGCAGCTTGGAGAACGGGGAGCTGTTTTTT
TRBV7-9	TRBJ2-3	NA	TRBD2	CASSLGLGGADTQYF	TGTGCCAGCAGCTTAGGTTTGGGGGGGGCAGATACGCAGTATTTT
TRBV7-9	TRBJ2-2	NA	TRBD2	CASGFKGLAGNTGELFF	TGTGCCAGCGGGTTCAAAGGACTAGCGGGAAACACCGGGGAGCTGTTTTTT
TRBV29-1	TRBJ1-3	NA	NA	CSVTVFSGNTIYF	TGCAGCGTAACCGTTTTCTCTGGAAACACCATATATTTT
TRBV5-1	TRBJ1-1	NA	TRBD1	CASSPGTGDTEAFF	TGCGCCAGCAGCCCCGGGACAGGGGACACTGAAGCTTTCTTT
TRBV6-5	TRBJ2-1	NA	NA	CASRAERTSYNEQFF	TGTGCCAGCCGGGCGGAGCGGACCTCCTACAATGAGCAGTTCTTC
TRBV4-1	TRBJ2-5	NA	NA	CASSQPGVETQYF	TGCGCCAGCAGCCAACCAGGGGTGGAGACCCAGTACTTC
TRBV14	TRBJ2-7	many	TRBD1	CASSHWDRAYEQYF	TGTGCCAGCAGCCATTGGGACAGAGCCTACGAGCAGTACTTC
TRBV18	TRBJ2-3	NA	NA	CASSPRTGLRDTQYF	TGTGCCAGCTCACCTCGTACGGGGTTGCGAGATACGCAGTATTTT
TRBV28	TRBJ1-6	NA	NA	CASSFFGADSPLHF	TGTGCCAGCAGTTTTTTCGGGGCTGATTCACCCCTCCACTTT
TRBV7-2	TRBJ2-7	NA	TRBD1	CASSLADRASYEQYF	TGTGCCAGCAGCTTAGCGGACAGGGCTTCCTACGAGCAGTACTTC
TRBV28	TRBJ2-7	NA	NA	CASRASGSSYEQYF	TGTGCCAGCAGAGCGTCCGGGAGCTCCTACGAGCAGTACTTC
TRBV27	TRBJ2-1	many	NA	CASSKAPLYNEQFF	TGTGCCAGCAGTAAGGCCCCTCTCTACAATGAGCAGTTCTTC
TRBV2	TRBJ2-2	NA	TRBD2	CASSEGVAGGPRTGELFF	TGTGCCAGCAGTGAAGGGGTAGCGGGAGGGCCAAGAACCGGGGAGCTGTTTTTT
TRBV7-9	TRBJ2-5	NA	TRBD2	CASSLGGTSGSEETQYF	TGTGCCAGCAGCTTAGGAGGGACTAGCGGGAGTGAAGAGACCCAGTACTTC
TRBV7-2	TRBJ2-1	NA	TRBD2	CASSGPGTSGSRPYNEQFF	TGTGCCAGCAGCGGCCCCGGGACTAGCGGAAGCAGGCCCTACAATGAGCAGTTCTTC
TRBV28	TRBJ2-3	NA	TRBD1	CASSTTGTGQDTQYF	TGTGCCAGCAGTACAACCGGGACAGGACAAGATACGCAGTATTTT
TRBV28	TRBJ2-7	NA	NA	CASSSPGLPYEQYF	TGTGCCAGCAGTTCCCCGGGACTTCCCTACGAGCAGTACTTC
TRBV11-2	TRBJ2-1	NA	NA	CASSLYSAGADNEQFF	TGTGCCAGCAGCTTATATTCGGCAGGGGCAGACAATGAGCAGTTCTTC
TRBV11-1	TRBJ2-1	NA	TRBD2	CASSYTGTSSDEQFF	TGTGCCAGCAGCTACACCGGGACTAGTTCCGATGAGCAGTTCTTC